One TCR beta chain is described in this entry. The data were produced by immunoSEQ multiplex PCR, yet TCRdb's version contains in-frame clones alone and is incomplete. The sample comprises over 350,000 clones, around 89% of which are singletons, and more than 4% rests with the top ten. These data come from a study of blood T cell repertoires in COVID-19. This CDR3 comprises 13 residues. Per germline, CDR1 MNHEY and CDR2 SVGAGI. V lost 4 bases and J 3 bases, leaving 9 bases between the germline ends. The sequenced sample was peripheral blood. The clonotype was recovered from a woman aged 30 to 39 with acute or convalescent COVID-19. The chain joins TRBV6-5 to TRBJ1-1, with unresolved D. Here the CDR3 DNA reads TGTGCCAGCAGTTCGAACTCCTACACTGAAGCTTTCTTT. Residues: CASSSNSYTEAFF.